The rows below give T cell receptor beta chains drawn from one sample of a study of T-cell memory formation after mild COVID-19. TCRdb ran MiXCR on the 5' RACE reads and lists one entry per CDR3 protein. This sample has around 90,000 distinct CDR3 sequences, with less than 15% found just once. The sample taken for sequencing was PBMCs or a T cell subset sorted from them (not recorded which). These receptor sequences come from an adult woman who had mild COVID-19 (a few samples of this study predate the infection). Cell type and time point are not known. Each CDR3 is given with its conserved first and last residue. Each record gives: clone size, D gene, V gene, J gene, CDR3 DNA, CDR3 protein. The D gene is left open where the match is weak. Only some rows state a clone size, as once, few, many or a class for expanded clones.

-	TRBD1	TRBV5-1	TRBJ2-5	TGCGCCAGCAGCTCGGGACAGTACCAAGAGACCCAGTACTTC	CASSSGQYQETQYF
few	-	TRBV7-9	TRBJ2-5	TGTGCCAGCAGCCCAGAAAGGGTCACTAAACAAGAGACCCAGTACTTC	CASSPERVTKQETQYF
-	-	TRBV7-3	TRBJ1-1	TGTGCCAGCAGCCCGATTGGGGGTGGCACTGAAGCTTTCTTT	CASSPIGGGTEAFF
-	-	TRBV4-1	TRBJ1-1	TGCGCCAGCAGCCAGCCTCAGGGGTTGAACACTGAAGCTTTCTTT	CASSQPQGLNTEAFF
-	-	TRBV3-1	TRBJ1-4	TGTGCCAGCAGCCAAGAGGACCTAACTAATGAAAAACTGTTTTTT	CASSQEDLTNEKLFF
few	TRBD1	TRBV4-1	TRBJ2-7	TGCGCCAGCAGCCATTACGAGACAGGGGAATACGAGCAGTACTTC	CASSHYETGEYEQYF
few	-	TRBV21-1	TRBJ2-3	TGTGCCAGCAGCAAAGGGACTAGCGGAAAGACAGATACGCAGTATTTT	CASSKGTSGKTDTQYF
few	TRBD1	TRBV27	TRBJ1-2	TGTGCCAGCAGTTTCCGGACAGGAGACGGCTACACCTTC	CASSFRTGDGYTF
-	-	TRBV29-1	TRBJ2-1	TGCAGCGTAGACGGCTTGCGAAATGAGCAGTTCTTC	CSVDGLRNEQFF
few	-	TRBV7-3	TRBJ2-2	TGTGCCAGCAGCTTCGCCCCGAACACCGGGGAGCTGTTTTTT	CASSFAPNTGELFF
few	-	TRBV7-2	TRBJ2-5	TGTGCCAGCAGCACCGAACCCCGAGCGGGCCAAGAGACCCAGTACTTC	CASSTEPRAGQETQYF
-	-	TRBV5-4	TRBJ2-7	TGTGCCAGCAGCACCGGACCCCTCGAGCAGTACTTC	CASSTGPLEQYF
few	TRBD2	TRBV7-4	TRBJ2-1	TGTGCCAGCAGCCTAGCGGGGGGCCTGGACAATGAGCAGTTCTTC	CASSLAGGLDNEQFF
-	-	TRBV19	TRBJ2-3	TGTGCCAGCAGGGACCGCACAGATACGCAGTATTTT	CASRDRTDTQYF
many	TRBD2	TRBV12-3/TRBV12-4	TRBJ2-1	TGTGCCAGCAGTCCACTGGGACTAGCGGGGGCTATACCGCAGTTCTTC	CASSPLGLAGAIPQFF
few	-	TRBV21-1	TRBJ1-1	TGTGCCAGCAGCCCAGGGGAAACTGAAGCTTTCTTT	CASSPGETEAFF
-	-	TRBV6-5	TRBJ2-6	TGTGCCAGCAGCCCCTGGTCTGGGGCCAACGTCCTGACTTTC	CASSPWSGANVLTF
-	-	TRBV4-1	TRBJ2-2	TGCGCCAGCAGCCAAGTTATTACGGGAACCGGGGAGCTGTTTTTT	CASSQVITGTGELFF
few	-	TRBV4-1	TRBJ2-1	TGCGCCAGCAGCCAATGGGGGGGGCCTGGGTATGAGCAGTTCTTC	CASSQWGGPGYEQFF
few	TRBD2	TRBV20-1	TRBJ2-7	TGCAGTGCTAGGAAGAGCGGGACGGCCGAGCAGTACTTC	CSARKSGTAEQYF
few	TRBD2	TRBV14	TRBJ2-5	TGTGCCAGCAGCCAAGTGCCTAGCGGACGGGAGACCCAGTACTTC	CASSQVPSGRETQYF
-	TRBD2	TRBV29-1	TRBJ2-7	TGCAGCGTCCATAGCGGGAGCTCCTACGAGCAGTACTTC	CSVHSGSSYEQYF
few	-	TRBV9	TRBJ2-5	TGTGCCAGCAGCGTAGCTGGATTTTGGGAAGAGACCCAGTACTTC	CASSVAGFWEETQYF
-	TRBD1	TRBV10-3	TRBJ2-1	TGTGCCATCAGTGAACCGGGACAGGGCCACAATGAGCAGTTCTTC	CAISEPGQGHNEQFF
-	-	TRBV15	TRBJ2-7	TGTGCCACCAGCAGTAAGGTCTCCTACGAGCAGTACTTC	CATSSKVSYEQYF
many	-	TRBV5-1	TRBJ2-5	TGCGCCACCTCATGGGAGGGGGTGCCCCAAGAGACCCAGTACTTC	CATSWEGVPQETQYF
-	-	TRBV7-6	TRBJ1-4	TGTGCCAGCAGCCGCTATGGGGGCGGCAATGAAAAACTGTTTTTT	CASSRYGGGNEKLFF
-	TRBD2	TRBV9	TRBJ2-7	TGTGCCAGCAGCGTATCCGGGACTAGCGACTACGAGCAGTACTTC	CASSVSGTSDYEQYF
few	TRBD1	TRBV29-1	TRBJ2-7	TGCAGCGTTGAAAGAAAAGACAGGGGAGTCAGGGAGCAGTACTTC	CSVERKDRGVREQYF
-	-	TRBV29-1	TRBJ2-1	TGCAGCGTTGAAGAGCTTACGGCGGGCTCCTACAATGAGCAGTTCTTC	CSVEELTAGSYNEQFF
few	TRBD1	TRBV7-6	TRBJ2-1	TGTGCCAGCAGCTCCCCGGCCATCAACAGGGGATTGGGGAAAATCGAGCAGTTCTTC	CASSSPAINRGLGKIEQFF
-	TRBD2	TRBV12-3/TRBV12-4	TRBJ2-1	TGTGCCAGCAGTTCCGGGGGGGCCTACAATGAGCAGTTCTTC	CASSSGGAYNEQFF